This TCR beta chain was observed in a study of TIL therapy for anti-PD-1-resistant metastatic lung cancer. Time point in this sample: pre-treatment sample, taken before nivolumab and TIL therapy. Pleural nodules or supraclavicular lymph nodes made up most of the excised metastases sampled. Patients were adults with stage 4 NSCLC. The immunoSEQ assay was v3. Survey-level samples got 2 million to 2.5 million read pairs; deep-level samples got 5-6 million. TCRdb's copy holds only in-frame clones and misses some; the assay was immunoSEQ multiplex PCR. The sample consists of a few thousand clones, approximately 73% of them appearing once. Sample share makes this clone large. The CDR3 has 15 amino acids. Germline V gene data show CDR1 as SGHTA and CDR2 as FQGNSA. V shed 3 bases and J shed 2 bases, with 14 bases lying between them.

The input for sequencing was tumor tissue, taken at baseline. The chain is built from TRBV7-2 and TRBJ2-7; TRBD1 is a possible D gene (6 bases). This sequence was found in a person between 25 and 80 years old with non-small cell lung cancer. Some clones in this sample may be carry-over from other donors' samples. The CDR3 nucleotides read TGTGCCAGCAGCTTGGGTTACAGGGCCCCCTACGAGCAGTACTTC. It codes for CASSLGYRAPYEQYF.